The source of this T cell receptor beta chain is a study of T cells in Graves' hyperthyroidism and ophthalmopathy. The overall study: At the time of initial diagnosis and before any treatment, peripheral blood was collected. Study-wide results and limits: Blood also contained most expanded thyroid clonotypes above 0.001.

Researchers amplified the TCR beta CDR3 regions from RNA transcripts. In the first-round RT-PCR of the TCR CDR3, the HTBI primer set was used. TCRdb reprocessed the multiplex PCR reads with MiXCR, giving one entry per CDR3 protein. The table lists 500,000 to 750,000 distinct CDR3 sequences, 13% to 15% of them singletons. This clonotype was counted a few times. What it binds is unknown. The CDR3 has 16 residues. Germline assignment: CDR1 LGHNA and CDR2 YNFKEQ. V was pared by 3 bases and J by 6 bases, with 19 bases between. Using around 10 ml of fresh peripheral blood, PBMCs were prepared. The rearrangement joins TRBV4-2 to TRBJ2-3; perhaps TRBD1 as D (6 bases). The sequence derives from a young woman with Graves' ophthalmopathy. Sequencing input: blood. The CDR3 loop reads CASSQGDTQEGDTQYF. CDR3 DNA: TGTGCCAGCAGCCAGGGGGACACCCAAGAAGGGGATACGCAGTATTTT.